The rows below give T cell receptor beta chains drawn from one sample of a study of a mutant IDH1 vaccine in newly diagnosed glioma. The antigens of these receptors remain unknown. Sequencing was performed with immunoSEQ multiplex PCR; in TCRdb, only in-frame clones are kept and a portion is missing. The sample lists about 44,000 clones, around 93% seen once, with 3% to 4.5% in the top ten. Sequencing used PBMCs, obtained from a glioma patient whose treatment included an IDH1 peptide vaccine. Receptors originate from a man between 50 and 59 years old with glioma. CDR3s include the opening cysteine and the closing phenylalanine or tryptophan. A D gene is named only where the DNA matches it firmly. Size values are once, few and many counts, or a class for expanded clones, and some rows have none.

cdr3_aa cdr3_nt clone_size j_call v_call d_call
CASSNRPWVQETQYF TGTGCCAGTAGTAATCGCCCATGGGTTCAAGAGACCCAGTACTTC once TRBJ2-5 TRBV19 NA
CASSKNYPGGAF TGTGCCAGCAGTAAAAATTACCCAGGAGGCGCATTT few TRBJ1-1 TRBV6-1 NA
CSVEDYRDRNEKLFF TGCAGCGTTGAAGATTACCGGGACAGAAATGAAAAACTGTTTTTT NA TRBJ1-4 TRBV29-1 TRBD1
CASSPDRDRGVYGYTF TGTGCCAGCAGCCCGGATAGGGACAGGGGAGTTTATGGCTACACCTTC NA TRBJ1-2 TRBV5-4 TRBD1
CASSFHHTSGTNNEQFF TGTGCCAGCAGTTTCCATCACACTAGCGGAACCAACAATGAGCAGTTCTTC NA TRBJ2-1 TRBV27 TRBD2
CASSLNSQLPYF TGTGCCAGCAGCTTGAACAGCCAGCTGCCGTACTTC NA TRBJ2-7 TRBV5-4 NA
CASSPGPGEGFF TGTGCCAGCAGTCCTGGACCCGGAGAGGGTTTCTTT NA TRBJ1-1 TRBV2 NA
CASSFQGEETQYF TGCGCCAGCAGCTTTCAGGGGGAAGAGACCCAGTACTTC NA TRBJ2-5 TRBV5-1 TRBD1
CASSLSYTGELFF TGTGCCAGCAGCTTAAGCTACACCGGGGAGCTGTTTTTT once TRBJ2-2 TRBV7-3 NA
CASSPGDRARYGYTF TGTGCCAGCAGCCCGGGGGACAGGGCTCGGTATGGCTACACCTTC once TRBJ1-2 TRBV5-4 TRBD1
CATLAGYRDQETQYF TGTGCCACTCTAGCGGGGTATCGGGATCAAGAGACCCAGTACTTC NA TRBJ2-5 TRBV9 TRBD2
CASSPNTGNIRDEQYF TGTGCCAGCTCACCAAATACTGGGAATATACGGGACGAGCAGTACTTC NA TRBJ2-7 TRBV18 NA
CASRQASGEQYF TGTGCCAGCAGACAAGCCAGTGGCGAGCAGTACTTC NA TRBJ2-7 TRBV6-5 NA
CASSPSGARGNTIYF TGTGCCAGCAGCCCCAGCGGAGCCAGGGGAAACACCATATATTTT NA TRBJ1-3 TRBV7-9 NA
CASSDWEPQHF TGTGCCAGCAGTGATTGGGAGCCCCAGCATTTT NA TRBJ1-5 TRBV6-1 NA
CASSLLPHRTGKGYEQYF TGTGCCAGCAGTTTACTTCCCCACAGGACAGGTAAAGGCTACGAGCAGTACTTC NA TRBJ2-7 TRBV28 TRBD1
CASILSGPTYEQYF TGTGCCAGCATCCTTTCCGGGCCTACCTACGAGCAGTACTTC NA TRBJ2-7 TRBV6-1 NA
CASSISPWGGNEQFF TGTGCCAGTAGTATTTCGCCCTGGGGGGGCAATGAGCAGTTCTTC NA TRBJ2-1 TRBV19 TRBD2
CASRDEKLFF TGTGCCAGTAGAGATGAAAAACTGTTTTTT NA TRBJ1-4 TRBV19 NA
CASSQSFREDNYGYTF TGTGCCAGCAGCCAAAGCTTCCGGGAGGATAACTATGGCTACACCTTC NA TRBJ1-2 TRBV14 NA
CASTLQTDPPEAFF TGTGCCAGCACCCTCCAGACAGATCCACCTGAAGCTTTCTTT NA TRBJ1-1 TRBV5-4 NA
CASRTGTEHYGYTF TGTGCCAGCAGAACAGGAACAGAGCACTATGGCTACACCTTC NA TRBJ1-2 TRBV6-1 NA
CASSMGRGLTEAFF TGTGCCAGTAGTATGGGCAGGGGGCTGACTGAAGCTTTCTTT once TRBJ1-1 TRBV19 TRBD1
CASSPIGQGTDTQYF TGTGCCAGCTCACCTATAGGACAGGGCACAGATACGCAGTATTTT NA TRBJ2-3 TRBV18 TRBD1
CASSQDRGSYGYTF TGCGCCAGCAGCCAAGATCGGGGAAGCTATGGCTACACCTTC NA TRBJ1-2 TRBV4-1 NA
CASSPGDKGNTIYF TGTGCCAGCAGTCCCGGGGACAAAGGAAACACCATATATTTT NA TRBJ1-3 TRBV28 NA
CASSLDGQGAYEQYF TGTGCCAGCAGCTTAGACGGCCAGGGGGCGTACGAGCAGTACTTC NA TRBJ2-7 TRBV11-1 TRBD1
CAISEAPLLGYTF TGTGCCATCAGTGAGGCCCCCCTTTTAGGCTACACCTTC NA TRBJ1-2 TRBV10-3 NA
CAWSADISSGNTIYF TGTGCCTGGAGTGCGGACATAAGCTCTGGAAACACCATATATTTT NA TRBJ1-3 TRBV30 NA
CASVLAGVRDTQYF TGTGCCAGCGTCCTAGCGGGAGTGAGGGATACGCAGTATTTT NA TRBJ2-3 TRBV2 TRBD2
CASSYSVPDFEQYF TGTGCCAGCAGTTACTCAGTACCGGACTTCGAGCAGTACTTC NA TRBJ2-7 TRBV6-5 NA
CAGSRANSPLHF TGTGCCGGCTCGAGGGCGAATTCACCCCTCCACTTT once TRBJ1-6 TRBV6-1 NA
CASIAAGDGAFF TGTGCCAGCATAGCTGCAGGGGACGGGGCTTTCTTT NA TRBJ1-1 TRBV2 NA
CASSLRGVPYEQYF TGTGCCAGCAGTTTACGAGGGGTCCCCTACGAGCAGTACTTC NA TRBJ2-7 TRBV27 NA
CASSLFLDSPLHF TGTGCCAGCAGCTTGTTTCTGGATTCACCCCTCCACTTT NA TRBJ1-6 TRBV5-6 NA
CASSLPRTGGNSPLHF TGTGCCAGCAGTTTGCCCCGGACAGGGGGAAATTCACCCCTCCACTTT NA TRBJ1-6 TRBV6-6 TRBD1
CASSLVGEKLFF TGTGCCAGCAGTTTGGTGGGTGAAAAACTGTTTTTT NA TRBJ1-4 TRBV6-6 NA
CSVEYVGRQYNEQFF TGCAGCGTTGAATACGTCGGACGCCAATACAATGAGCAGTTCTTC NA TRBJ2-1 TRBV29-1 NA
CATSRDRGRVTYEQYF TGTGCCACCAGCAGAGATAGGGGCAGGGTAACCTACGAGCAGTACTTC NA TRBJ2-7 TRBV15 NA
CAGGQWRGLDEQYF TGTGCCGGAGGACAATGGAGGGGGCTAGACGAGCAGTACTTC NA TRBJ2-7 TRBV6-1 NA
CASRVFPQPQHF TGTGCCAGTAGGGTTTTTCCGCAGCCCCAGCATTTT NA TRBJ1-5 TRBV6-1 NA
CASSYEGGLVETQYF TGTGCCAGCAGTTACGAGGGGGGGCTAGTCGAGACCCAGTACTTC NA TRBJ2-5 TRBV6-5 NA
CASSLEAGDSYNEQFF TGTGCCAGCAGCTTAGAGGCGGGAGACTCCTACAATGAGCAGTTCTTC NA TRBJ2-1 TRBV7-8 TRBD2
CASNRRGGQETQYF TGTGCCAGCAATCGGCGGGGGGGCCAAGAGACCCAGTACTTC few TRBJ2-5 TRBV7-2 TRBD2
CASSLGIGPKHF TGTGCCAGCAGTTTAGGGATCGGCCCTAAGCATTTT NA TRBJ1-5 TRBV28 NA
CASSNAGTGELFTEAFF TGTGCCAGCAGCAATGCCGGGACAGGGGAATTATTCACTGAAGCTTTCTTT few TRBJ1-1 TRBV5-6 TRBD1
CAIGGGSTQETQYF TGTGCCATCGGAGGCGGGAGTACACAAGAGACCCAGTACTTC once TRBJ2-5 TRBV10-3 TRBD2
CASSLQGVTDTQYF TGCGCCAGCAGCTTGCAGGGGGTCACAGATACGCAGTATTTT NA TRBJ2-3 TRBV5-1 TRBD1
CASSRGGSGRYEQYF TGTGCCAGCAGTCGGGGGGGAAGCGGGAGGTACGAGCAGTACTTC once TRBJ2-7 TRBV6-5 TRBD2
CASTQGASSTDTQYF TGTGCCAGCACGCAGGGGGCGTCTAGCACAGATACGCAGTATTTT NA TRBJ2-3 TRBV5-4 TRBD1
CATSRVLAGTGELFF TGTGCCACCAGCAGAGTACTAGCGGGCACCGGGGAGCTGTTTTTT NA TRBJ2-2 TRBV15 TRBD2
CASSLAGAQETQYF TGTGCCAGCAGCTTAGCAGGGGCCCAAGAGACCCAGTACTTC NA TRBJ2-5 TRBV7-2 NA
CASSSGLAGGLDTQYF TGTGCCAGCAGCTCAGGACTAGCGGGGGGGCTGGATACGCAGTATTTT NA TRBJ2-3 TRBV7-6 TRBD2
CASSSPWQGGFPETQYF TGTGCCAGCAGCTCCCCCTGGCAAGGGGGGTTTCCAGAGACCCAGTACTTC NA TRBJ2-5 TRBV7-8 NA
CASSQDSSSTDTQYF TGCGCCAGCAGCCAAGACAGCTCTAGCACAGATACGCAGTATTTT NA TRBJ2-3 TRBV4-1 NA
CASSLVRSGYQFPPQHF TGCGCCAGCAGCTTGGTTCGATCAGGGTATCAATTTCCGCCCCAGCATTTT NA TRBJ1-5 TRBV5-1 NA
CSVGAGRGLKETQYF TGCAGCGTTGGGGCTGGGAGGGGCCTAAAAGAGACCCAGTACTTC NA TRBJ2-5 TRBV29-1 TRBD2
CASSIEPYTEAFF TGTGCCAGTAGTATAGAGCCGTACACTGAAGCTTTCTTT once TRBJ1-1 TRBV19 NA
CASSQDKAGGSYEQYF TGTGCCAGCAGCCAAGATAAAGCAGGGGGCTCCTACGAGCAGTACTTC NA TRBJ2-7 TRBV4-2 TRBD1